A selection of T cell receptor beta chains follows, all from one sample in a study of siplizumab effects on memory and regulatory T cells. Method: immunoSEQ multiplex PCR; TCRdb's copy keeps in-frame clones and lacks some. The sample gives around 110,000 clones, around 94% of which show up once; under 2% is in the top ten. The sequenced sample consisted of non-Treg CD4+ T cells sorted from blood. These receptor sequences come from a human donor in good health. CDR3s leave out the opening cysteine and the closing phenylalanine or tryptophan. Clone size is not always given. Where it is, it says once, few, many or a class for expanded clones.

CDR3aa: ASSGTGRETQY; abundance: once; v_gene: TRBV7-8; j_gene: TRBJ2-5
CDR3aa: ASSLEKGQPPYEQY; abundance: .; v_gene: TRBV11-3; j_gene: TRBJ2-7
CDR3aa: ASSPGTLNEKLF; abundance: .; v_gene: TRBV18; j_gene: TRBJ1-4
CDR3aa: ASSSLAGLFNTGELF; abundance: .; v_gene: TRBV7-9; j_gene: TRBJ2-2
CDR3aa: ASSSGNSYEQY; abundance: .; v_gene: TRBV7-6; j_gene: TRBJ2-7
CDR3aa: ASRIDRPNTGELF; abundance: .; v_gene: TRBV2; j_gene: TRBJ2-2
CDR3aa: ASSLGSRGPNEQF; abundance: .; v_gene: TRBV5-4; j_gene: TRBJ2-1
CDR3aa: ASSLGTGLDQY; abundance: .; v_gene: TRBV28; j_gene: TRBJ2-7
CDR3aa: ASTFKSGAGELF; abundance: .; v_gene: TRBV2; j_gene: TRBJ2-2
CDR3aa: ASSLVDEQY; abundance: .; v_gene: TRBV7-8; j_gene: TRBJ2-7
CDR3aa: ASGGQGSYEQY; abundance: .; v_gene: TRBV19; j_gene: TRBJ2-7
CDR3aa: ASSMAPRGIYGYT; abundance: few; v_gene: TRBV19; j_gene: TRBJ1-2
CDR3aa: AISVTGNGYT; abundance: .; v_gene: TRBV10-3; j_gene: TRBJ1-2
CDR3aa: ASSPGQGANYGYT; abundance: once; v_gene: TRBV5-1; j_gene: TRBJ1-2
CDR3aa: ASSWGTGTVDTQY; abundance: .; v_gene: TRBV5-1; j_gene: TRBJ2-3
CDR3aa: ASSWNGQGANPT; abundance: .; v_gene: TRBV7-2; j_gene: TRBJ1-2
CDR3aa: ATSTRTTSRVLT; abundance: .; v_gene: TRBV15; j_gene: TRBJ2-6
CDR3aa: ASSVGLAGRETQY; abundance: .; v_gene: TRBV9; j_gene: TRBJ2-5
CDR3aa: ASSYFPGGSTDTQY; abundance: .; v_gene: TRBV6-5; j_gene: TRBJ2-3
CDR3aa: ASTRGPDQPQH; abundance: .; v_gene: TRBV6-1; j_gene: TRBJ1-5
CDR3aa: ASSSLGGTGLYGYT; abundance: .; v_gene: TRBV27; j_gene: TRBJ1-2
CDR3aa: ASRPLETYEQY; abundance: .; v_gene: TRBV28; j_gene: TRBJ2-7
CDR3aa: ASSLGLADTDTQY; abundance: .; v_gene: TRBV5-6; j_gene: TRBJ2-3
CDR3aa: ASSYRERGTDTQY; abundance: .; v_gene: TRBV6-5; j_gene: TRBJ2-3
CDR3aa: ASSHPGQGAAEAF; abundance: .; v_gene: TRBV4-2; j_gene: TRBJ1-1
CDR3aa: ASSLGAETQY; abundance: once; v_gene: TRBV5-4; j_gene: TRBJ2-5
CDR3aa: ASSTLGISYGYT; abundance: .; v_gene: TRBV6-5; j_gene: TRBJ1-2
CDR3aa: ASGLVLRSANTGELF; abundance: .; v_gene: TRBV12-5; j_gene: TRBJ2-2
CDR3aa: ASSTTQETQY; abundance: .; v_gene: TRBV5-1; j_gene: TRBJ2-5
CDR3aa: ASSVVGQPYGYT; abundance: .; v_gene: TRBV9; j_gene: TRBJ1-2
CDR3aa: AISKTGGVMSSYNSPLH; abundance: .; v_gene: TRBV10-3; j_gene: TRBJ1-6
CDR3aa: ASQLGGSNYGYT; abundance: .; v_gene: TRBV6-5; j_gene: TRBJ1-2
CDR3aa: ASSLAGADTQY; abundance: once; v_gene: TRBV7-9; j_gene: TRBJ2-3
CDR3aa: ASNPTGGETQY; abundance: .; v_gene: TRBV11-2; j_gene: TRBJ2-5
CDR3aa: ASRPTSARYEQY; abundance: .; v_gene: TRBV7-9; j_gene: TRBJ2-7
CDR3aa: ASPEPRQPQH; abundance: .; v_gene: TRBV21-1; j_gene: TRBJ1-5
CDR3aa: ASSRGRVETQY; abundance: .; v_gene: TRBV5-6; j_gene: TRBJ2-5
CDR3aa: ASSLGAQPQH; abundance: .; v_gene: TRBV5-6; j_gene: TRBJ1-5
CDR3aa: ASRSPTGRAKNIQY; abundance: .; v_gene: TRBV19; j_gene: TRBJ2-4
CDR3aa: ASSLGQGRTYNEQF; abundance: once; v_gene: TRBV27; j_gene: TRBJ2-1
CDR3aa: ASSSGSKPSGEQY; abundance: once; v_gene: TRBV14; j_gene: TRBJ2-7
CDR3aa: ASSPARGTGELF; abundance: once; v_gene: TRBV7-7; j_gene: TRBJ2-2
CDR3aa: ASSLTSGSQETQY; abundance: .; v_gene: TRBV5-1; j_gene: TRBJ2-5
CDR3aa: ASSWTGVGTGELF; abundance: .; v_gene: TRBV6-6; j_gene: TRBJ2-2
CDR3aa: ASSLELRTSGPNEQF; abundance: .; v_gene: TRBV4-1; j_gene: TRBJ2-1
CDR3aa: ATRAGASEQY; abundance: .; v_gene: TRBV2; j_gene: TRBJ2-7
CDR3aa: TLRLAGDSYEQY; abundance: .; v_gene: TRBV30; j_gene: TRBJ2-7
CDR3aa: ASSLDSGTGSYEQY; abundance: .; v_gene: TRBV11-3; j_gene: TRBJ2-7